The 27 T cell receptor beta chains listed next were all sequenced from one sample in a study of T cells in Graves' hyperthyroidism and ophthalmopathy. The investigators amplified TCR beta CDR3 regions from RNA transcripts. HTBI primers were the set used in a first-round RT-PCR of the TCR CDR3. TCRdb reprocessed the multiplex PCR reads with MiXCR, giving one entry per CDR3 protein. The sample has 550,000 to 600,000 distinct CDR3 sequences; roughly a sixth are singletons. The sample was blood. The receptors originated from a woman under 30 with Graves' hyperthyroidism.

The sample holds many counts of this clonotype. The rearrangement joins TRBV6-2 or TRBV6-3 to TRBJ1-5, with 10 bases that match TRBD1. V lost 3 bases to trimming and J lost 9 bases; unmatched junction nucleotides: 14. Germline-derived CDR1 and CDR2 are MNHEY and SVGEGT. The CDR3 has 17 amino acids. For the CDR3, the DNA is TGTGCCAGCAGTTATGTCCTGAGACAGGGGGCGAGGACGCCCCAGCATTTT. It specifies CASSYVLRQGARTPQHF.

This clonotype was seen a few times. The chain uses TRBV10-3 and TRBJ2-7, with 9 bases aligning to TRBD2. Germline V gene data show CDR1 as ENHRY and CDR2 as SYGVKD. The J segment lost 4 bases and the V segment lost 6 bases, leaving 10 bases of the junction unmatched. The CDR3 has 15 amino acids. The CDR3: CAIRSGAGGRYEQYF. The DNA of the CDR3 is TGTGCCATCAGGAGCGGTGCGGGAGGGAGGTACGAGCAGTACTTC.

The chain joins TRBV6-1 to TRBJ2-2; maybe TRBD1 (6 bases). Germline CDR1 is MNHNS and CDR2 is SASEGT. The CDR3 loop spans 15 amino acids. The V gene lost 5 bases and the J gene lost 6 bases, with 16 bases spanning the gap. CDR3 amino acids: CASSPTTGSPGELFF. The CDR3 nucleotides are TGTGCCAGCAGTCCGACGACAGGTTCCCCCGGGGAGCTGTTTTTT.

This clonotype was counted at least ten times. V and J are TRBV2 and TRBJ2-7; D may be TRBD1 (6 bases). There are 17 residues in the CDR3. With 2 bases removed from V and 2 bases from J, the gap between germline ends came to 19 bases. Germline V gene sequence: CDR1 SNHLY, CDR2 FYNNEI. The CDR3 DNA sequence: TGTGCCAGCAGTGAAACGAAGTTGGCAGGGGACGCCTACGAGCAGTACTTC. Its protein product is CASSETKLAGDAYEQYF.

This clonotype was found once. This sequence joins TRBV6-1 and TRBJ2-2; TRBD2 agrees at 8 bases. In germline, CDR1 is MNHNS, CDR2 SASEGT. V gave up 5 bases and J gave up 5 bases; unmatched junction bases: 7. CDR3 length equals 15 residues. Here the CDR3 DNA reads TGTGCCAGCAGTCCGGGAGGGGCACCTACCGGGGAGCTGTTTTTT. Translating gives CASSPGGAPTGELFF.

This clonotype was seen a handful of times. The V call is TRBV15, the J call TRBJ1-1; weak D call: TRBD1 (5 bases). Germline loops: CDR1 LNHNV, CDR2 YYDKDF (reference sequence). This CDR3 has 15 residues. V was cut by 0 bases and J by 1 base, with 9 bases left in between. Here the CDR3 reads CATSRDGQGNTEAFF. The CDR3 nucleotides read TGTGCCACCAGCAGAGATGGGCAGGGGAACACTGAAGCTTTCTTT.

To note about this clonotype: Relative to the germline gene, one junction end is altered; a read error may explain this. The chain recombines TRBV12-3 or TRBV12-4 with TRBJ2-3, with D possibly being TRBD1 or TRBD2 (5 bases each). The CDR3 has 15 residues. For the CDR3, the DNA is TGTACCAGCAGCGCCGGGACCGATTACACAGATACGCAGTATTTT. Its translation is CTSSAGTDYTDTQYF.

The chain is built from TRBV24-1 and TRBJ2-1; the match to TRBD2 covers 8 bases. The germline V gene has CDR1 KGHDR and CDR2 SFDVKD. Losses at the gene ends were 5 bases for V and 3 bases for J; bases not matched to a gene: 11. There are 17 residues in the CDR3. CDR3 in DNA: TGTGCCACCAGTGCCCCGGGAGGGGTCGCTGACTACAATGAGCAGTTCTTC. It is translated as CATSAPGGVADYNEQFF.

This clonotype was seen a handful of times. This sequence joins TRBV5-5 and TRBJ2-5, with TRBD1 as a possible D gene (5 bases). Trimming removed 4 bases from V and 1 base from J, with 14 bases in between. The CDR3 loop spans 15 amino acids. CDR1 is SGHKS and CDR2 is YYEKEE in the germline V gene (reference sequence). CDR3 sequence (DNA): TGTGCCAGCAGCCAACTGCCAGGGATCCAAGAGACCCAGTACTTC. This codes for CASSQLPGIQETQYF.

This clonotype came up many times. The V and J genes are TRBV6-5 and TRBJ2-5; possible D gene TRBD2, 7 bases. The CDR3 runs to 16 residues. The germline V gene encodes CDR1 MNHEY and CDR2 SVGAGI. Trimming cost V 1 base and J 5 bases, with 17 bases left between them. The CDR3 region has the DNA TGTGCCAGCAGTTACTTAGGGGGGGACGTGGGGGAGACCCAGTACTTC. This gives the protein CASSYLGGDVGETQYF.

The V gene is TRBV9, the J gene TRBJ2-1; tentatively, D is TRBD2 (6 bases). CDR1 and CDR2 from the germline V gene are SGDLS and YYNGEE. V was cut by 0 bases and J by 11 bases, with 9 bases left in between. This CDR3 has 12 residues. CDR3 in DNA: TGTGCCAGCAGCGTAGCCAGCGGGCAGCAGTTCTTC. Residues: CASSVASGQQFF.

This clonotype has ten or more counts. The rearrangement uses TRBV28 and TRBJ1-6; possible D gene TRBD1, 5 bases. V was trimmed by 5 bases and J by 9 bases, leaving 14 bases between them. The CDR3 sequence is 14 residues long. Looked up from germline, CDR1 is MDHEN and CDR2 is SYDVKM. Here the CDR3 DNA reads TGTGCCAGCAGTGCCCTTCACCAGGGTTCACCCCTCCACTTT. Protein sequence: CASSALHQGSPLHF.

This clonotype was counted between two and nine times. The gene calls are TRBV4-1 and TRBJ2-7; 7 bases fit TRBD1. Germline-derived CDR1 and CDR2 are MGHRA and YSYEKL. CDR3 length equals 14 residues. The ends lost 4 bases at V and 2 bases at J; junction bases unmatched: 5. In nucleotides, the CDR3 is TGCGCCAGCAGCCCGACGACAGGGACCTACGAGCAGTACTTC. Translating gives CASSPTTGTYEQYF.

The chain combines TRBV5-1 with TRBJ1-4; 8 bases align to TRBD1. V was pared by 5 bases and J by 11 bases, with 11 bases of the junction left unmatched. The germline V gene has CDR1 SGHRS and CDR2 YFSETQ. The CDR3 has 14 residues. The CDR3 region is CASSNPGQAVKLFF. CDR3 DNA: TGCGCCAGCAGTAATCCGGGACAGGCGGTGAAACTGTTTTTT.

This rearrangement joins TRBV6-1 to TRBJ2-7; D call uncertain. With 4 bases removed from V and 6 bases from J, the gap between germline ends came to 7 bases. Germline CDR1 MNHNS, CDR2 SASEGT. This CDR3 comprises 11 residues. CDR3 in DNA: TGTGCCAGCAGTGGGGCTCGCGAGCAGTACTTC. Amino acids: CASSGAREQYF.

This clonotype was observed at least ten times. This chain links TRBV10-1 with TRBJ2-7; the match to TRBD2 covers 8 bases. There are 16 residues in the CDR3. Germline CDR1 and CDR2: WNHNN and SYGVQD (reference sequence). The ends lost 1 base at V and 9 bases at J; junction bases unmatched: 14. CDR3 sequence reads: CASSELEGLVPLRQYF. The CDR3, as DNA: TGCGCCAGCAGTGAGTTAGAGGGACTAGTTCCCCTTCGGCAGTACTTC.

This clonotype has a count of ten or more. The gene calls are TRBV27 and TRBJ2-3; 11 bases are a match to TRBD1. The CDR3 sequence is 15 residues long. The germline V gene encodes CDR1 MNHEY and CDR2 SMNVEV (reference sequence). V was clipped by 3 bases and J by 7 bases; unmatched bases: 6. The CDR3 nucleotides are TGTGCCAGCAGTTTGTGGACAGGGGGCAAGAATACGCAGTATTTT. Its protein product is CASSLWTGGKNTQYF.

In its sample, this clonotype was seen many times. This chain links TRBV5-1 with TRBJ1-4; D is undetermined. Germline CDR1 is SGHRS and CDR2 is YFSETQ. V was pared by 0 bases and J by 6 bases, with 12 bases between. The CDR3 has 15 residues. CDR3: CASSLVAGPDEKLFF. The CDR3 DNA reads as TGCGCCAGCAGCTTGGTAGCAGGTCCTGATGAAAAACTGTTTTTT.

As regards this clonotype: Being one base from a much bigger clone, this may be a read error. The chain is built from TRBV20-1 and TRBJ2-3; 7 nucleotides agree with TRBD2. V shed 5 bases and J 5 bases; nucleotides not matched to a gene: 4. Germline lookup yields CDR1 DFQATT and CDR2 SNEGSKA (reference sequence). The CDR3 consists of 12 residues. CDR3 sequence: CSAGPSGDTQYF. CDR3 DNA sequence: TGCAGTGCTGGGCCTAGCGGAGATACGCAGTATTTT.

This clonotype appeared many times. The CDR3 DNA reads as TGTGCCAGCAGCCCTGGGGGGAAACCCTACGAGCAGTACTTC. It is translated as CASSPGGKPYEQYF. This chain uses TRBV7-2 with TRBJ2-7; TRBD2 is a possible D gene (6 bases). The germline V and J ends were trimmed by 5 bases and 2 bases, with 13 bases remaining between them. Germline values: CDR1 SGHTA, CDR2 FQGNSA. CDR3 length: 14 residues.

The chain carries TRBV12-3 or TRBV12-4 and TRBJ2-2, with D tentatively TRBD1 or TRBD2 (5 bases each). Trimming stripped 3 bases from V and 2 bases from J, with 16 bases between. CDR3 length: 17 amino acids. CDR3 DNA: TGTGCCAGCAGTTTGGGGGAACGAAATGAAAACACCGGGGAGCTGTTTTTT. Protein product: CASSLGERNENTGELFF.

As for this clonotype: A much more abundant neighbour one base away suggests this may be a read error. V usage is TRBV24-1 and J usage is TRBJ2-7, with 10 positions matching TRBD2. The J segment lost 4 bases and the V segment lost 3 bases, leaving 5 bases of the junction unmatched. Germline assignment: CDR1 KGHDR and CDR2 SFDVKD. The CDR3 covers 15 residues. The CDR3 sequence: CATSDGPAGGYEQYF. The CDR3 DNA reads TGTGCCACCAGTGATGGACCAGCGGGAGGGTACGAGCAGTACTTC.

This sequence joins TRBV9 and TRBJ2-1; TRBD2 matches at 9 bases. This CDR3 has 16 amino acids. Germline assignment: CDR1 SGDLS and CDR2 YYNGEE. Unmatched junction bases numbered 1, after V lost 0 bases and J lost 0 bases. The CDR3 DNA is TGTGCCAGCAGCGTAGGACTAGCGGTCTCCTACAATGAGCAGTTCTTC. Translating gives CASSVGLAVSYNEQFF.

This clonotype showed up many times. The CDR3 loop reads CASSLVGPSGHGYTF. The DNA for the CDR3 is TGTGCCAGCAGTTTGGTAGGACCGTCGGGACATGGCTACACCTTC. The rearrangement joins TRBV12-3 or TRBV12-4 to TRBJ1-2; D might be TRBD1 (5 bases). Between the trimmed V and J ends, which lost 3 bases and 6 bases, there was a span of 17 bases. The CDR3 spans 15 residues.

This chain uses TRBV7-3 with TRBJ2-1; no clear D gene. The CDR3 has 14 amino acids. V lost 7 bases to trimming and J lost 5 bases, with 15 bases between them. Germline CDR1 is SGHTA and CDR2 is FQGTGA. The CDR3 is CASKPGTQNNEQFF. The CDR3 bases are TGTGCCAGCAAACCCGGAACTCAAAACAATGAGCAGTTCTTC.

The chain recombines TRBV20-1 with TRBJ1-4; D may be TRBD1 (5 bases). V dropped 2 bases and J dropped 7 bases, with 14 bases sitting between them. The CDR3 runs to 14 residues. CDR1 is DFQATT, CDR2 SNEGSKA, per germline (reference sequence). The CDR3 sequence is CSARYGALGEKLFF. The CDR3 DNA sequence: TGCAGTGCTAGATACGGGGCTTTGGGTGAAAAACTGTTTTTT.

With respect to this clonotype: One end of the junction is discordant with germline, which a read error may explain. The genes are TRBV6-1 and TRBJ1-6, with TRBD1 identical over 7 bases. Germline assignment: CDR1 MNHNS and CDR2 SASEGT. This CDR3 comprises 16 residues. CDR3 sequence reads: CASSEDRGGRPRPLRF. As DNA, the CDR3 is TGTGCCAGCAGTGAAGACAGGGGAGGTCGACCTCGGCCCCTCCGCTTT.